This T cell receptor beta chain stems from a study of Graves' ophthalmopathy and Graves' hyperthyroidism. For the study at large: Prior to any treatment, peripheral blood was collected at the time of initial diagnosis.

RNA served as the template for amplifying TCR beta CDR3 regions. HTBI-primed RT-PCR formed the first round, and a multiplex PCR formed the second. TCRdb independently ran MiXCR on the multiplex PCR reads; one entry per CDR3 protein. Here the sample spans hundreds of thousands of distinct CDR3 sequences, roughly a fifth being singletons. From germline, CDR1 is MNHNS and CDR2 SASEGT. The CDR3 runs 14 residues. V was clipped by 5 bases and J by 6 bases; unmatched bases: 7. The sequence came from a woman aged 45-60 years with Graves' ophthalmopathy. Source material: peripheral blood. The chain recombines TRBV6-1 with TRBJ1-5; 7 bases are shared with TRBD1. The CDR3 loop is CASSPRQGGQPQHF. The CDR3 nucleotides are TGTGCCAGCAGTCCGCGACAGGGCGGTCAGCCCCAGCATTTT.